This TCR beta chain was found in a study of shared clonotypes between healthy human individuals. Whole-study results and caveats: On the whole, naive subsets had larger estimated richness than memory subsets had.

The germline gives CDR1 SGHTA, CDR2 FQGNSA. The CDR3 is made up of 14 amino acids. V shed 5 bases and J shed 0 bases, with 11 bases lying between them. Only in-frame clones appear in the TCRdb table, and some are missing; sequencing was by immunoSEQ multiplex PCR. The sample consists of 950,000 to 1,300,000 clones, about 77% of them appearing once. With regard to this clone: What it binds is unknown.

Sequencing was performed on memory CD4+ T cells sorted from blood. Subset given: CD45RA-negative fraction. The chain has TRBV7-2 and TRBJ2-7, with a weak D call TRBD2 (5 bases). The TCR comes from a man aged 18 to 30 in good health. DNA for the CDR3: TGTGCCAGCAGCCCTACTAGGAGCTCCTACGAGCAGTACTTC. Its protein is CASSPTRSSYEQYF.